The 8 T cell receptor beta chains presented below share a single source sample, sequenced in a study of CD8+ T cells in alopecia areata. Following RNA extraction, reverse transcription yielded cDNA that acted as the sequencing template. The assay was immunoSEQ multiplex PCR, and TCRdb's table has in-frame clones only and misses some. The table has around 100,000 clones, 35% to 45% seen once; the top ten hold 1.3%. The sample taken for sequencing was CD4+ T cells sorted from blood. These receptors originate from a human donor with alopecia areata.

The rearrangement uses TRBV6-5 and TRBJ1-2, with D possibly matching TRBD1 (6 bases). Looked up from germline, CDR1 is MNHEY and CDR2 is SVGAGI. V lost 8 bases and J 8 bases, leaving 15 bases between the germline ends. CDR3 length: 12 residues. This CDR3 reads CASRPGGRGYTF. The CDR3 nucleotides are TGTGCCAGCCGTCCGGGGGGGCGCGGCTACACCTTC.

In its sample, this clone was seen a few times. This chain links TRBV28 with TRBJ2-3; a weak D match, TRBD2 (6 bases). The CDR3 extends over 15 amino acids. Trimming took 6 bases from V and 3 from J, leaving 16 bases between them. Germline CDR1 reads MDHEN; CDR2 reads SYDVKM. The DNA of the CDR3 is TGTGCCAGCAGCCCATCCGGGGGTTGGACAGATACGCAGTATTTT. Encoded protein: CASSPSGGWTDTQYF.

This chain connects TRBV27 to TRBJ2-1, with D hard to call. Germline V lookup: CDR1 MNHEY, CDR2 SMNVEV (reference sequence). V lost 2 bases and J lost 9, with 11 bases in between. This CDR3 comprises 13 residues. In nucleotides, the CDR3 is TGTGCCAGCAGTTTACCCCCTTCCAGTGAGCAGTTCTTC. This codes for CASSLPPSSEQFF.

This chain connects TRBV28 to TRBJ2-7; 8 bases are a match to TRBD2. The CDR3 has 15 residues. J lost 0 bases, V lost 7 bases, and 8 bases had no gene match. Germline V CDR1 and CDR2: MDHEN, SYDVKM. The CDR3 region is CASNQASGYSYEQYF. DNA for the CDR3: TGTGCCAGCAATCAGGCTAGCGGGTACTCCTACGAGCAGTACTTC.

The chain has TRBV2 and TRBJ2-1; possible D gene TRBD1, 6 bases. The germline V and J ends were trimmed by 2 bases and 4 bases, with 12 bases remaining between them. In germline, CDR1 is SNHLY, CDR2 FYNNEI. The CDR3 is 15 residues long. The CDR3 loop is CASSELRGIYNEQFF. CDR3 coding DNA: TGTGCCAGCAGTGAATTAAGGGGGATATACAATGAGCAGTTCTTC.

This rearrangement joins TRBV9 to TRBJ2-1, with 10 nucleotides matching TRBD2. CDR1 and CDR2 from the germline V gene are SGDLS and YYNGEE. The CDR3 contains 15 residues. The ends lost 4 bases at V and 6 bases at J; junction bases unmatched: 7. Here the CDR3 DNA reads TGTGCCAGCAGCAAAACCGGGACTAGCGTCAATGAGCAGTTCTTC. It translates to CASSKTGTSVNEQFF.

This clone showed up many times. The V call is TRBV27, the J call TRBJ2-3; D remains unclear. Trimming took off 3 bases at V and 5 bases at J, with 9 bases between the two ends. Germline loops: CDR1 MNHEY, CDR2 SMNVEV (reference sequence). CDR3 length: 13 residues. CDR3 DNA: TGTGCCAGCAGTTTGGTCTTGGGAGATACGCAGTATTTT. Amino acids: CASSLVLGDTQYF.

The chain's CDR3 is CASSRGLQETQYF. The CDR3 DNA reads TGTGCCAGCAGCCGGGGTCTTCAAGAGACCCAGTACTTC. The chain links TRBV6-6 to TRBJ2-5; perhaps TRBD2 as D (5 bases). CDR3 length: 13 amino acids. V was clipped by 6 bases and J by 2 bases, with 10 bases between them. Germline V gene data show CDR1 as MNHNY and CDR2 as SVGAGI (reference sequence).